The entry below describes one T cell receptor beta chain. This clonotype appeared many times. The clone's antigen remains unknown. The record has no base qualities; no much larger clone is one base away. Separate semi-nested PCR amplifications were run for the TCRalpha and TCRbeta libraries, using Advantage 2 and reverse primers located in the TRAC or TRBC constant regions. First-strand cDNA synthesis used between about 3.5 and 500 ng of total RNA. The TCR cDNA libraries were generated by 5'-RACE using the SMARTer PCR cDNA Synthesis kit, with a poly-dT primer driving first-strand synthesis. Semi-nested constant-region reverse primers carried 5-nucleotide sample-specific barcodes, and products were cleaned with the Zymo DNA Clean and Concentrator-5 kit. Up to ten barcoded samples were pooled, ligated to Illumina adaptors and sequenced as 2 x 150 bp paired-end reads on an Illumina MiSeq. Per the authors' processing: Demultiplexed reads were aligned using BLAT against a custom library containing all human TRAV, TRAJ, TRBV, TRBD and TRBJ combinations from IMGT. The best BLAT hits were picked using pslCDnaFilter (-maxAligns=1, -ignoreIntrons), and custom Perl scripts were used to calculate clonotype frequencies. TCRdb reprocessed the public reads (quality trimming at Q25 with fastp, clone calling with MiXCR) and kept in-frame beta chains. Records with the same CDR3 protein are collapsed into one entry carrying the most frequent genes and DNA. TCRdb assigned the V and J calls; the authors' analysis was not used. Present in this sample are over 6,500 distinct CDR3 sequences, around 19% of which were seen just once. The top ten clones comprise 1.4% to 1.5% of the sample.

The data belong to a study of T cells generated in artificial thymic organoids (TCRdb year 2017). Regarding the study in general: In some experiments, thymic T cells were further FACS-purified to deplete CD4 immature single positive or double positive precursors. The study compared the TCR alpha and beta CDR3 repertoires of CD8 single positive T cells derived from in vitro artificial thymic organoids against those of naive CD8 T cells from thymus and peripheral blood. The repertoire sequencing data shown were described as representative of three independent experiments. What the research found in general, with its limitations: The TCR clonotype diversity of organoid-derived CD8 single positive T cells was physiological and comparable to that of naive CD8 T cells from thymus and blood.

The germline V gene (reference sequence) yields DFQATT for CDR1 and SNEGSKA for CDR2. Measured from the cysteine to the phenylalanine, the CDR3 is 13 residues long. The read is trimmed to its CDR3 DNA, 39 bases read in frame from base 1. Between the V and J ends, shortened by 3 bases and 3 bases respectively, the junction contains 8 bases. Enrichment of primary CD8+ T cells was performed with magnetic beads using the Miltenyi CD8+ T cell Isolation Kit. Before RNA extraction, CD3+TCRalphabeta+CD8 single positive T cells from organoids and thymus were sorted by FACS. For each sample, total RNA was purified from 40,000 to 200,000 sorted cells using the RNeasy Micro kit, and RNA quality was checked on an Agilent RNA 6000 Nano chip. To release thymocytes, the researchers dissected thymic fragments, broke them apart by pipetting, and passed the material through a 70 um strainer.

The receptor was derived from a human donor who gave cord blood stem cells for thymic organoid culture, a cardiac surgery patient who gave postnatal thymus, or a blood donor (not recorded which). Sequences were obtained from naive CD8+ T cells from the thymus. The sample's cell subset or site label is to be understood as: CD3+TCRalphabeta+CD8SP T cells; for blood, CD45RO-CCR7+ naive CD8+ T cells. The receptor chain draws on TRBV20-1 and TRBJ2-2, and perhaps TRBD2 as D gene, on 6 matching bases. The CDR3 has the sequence CSARGLYTGELFF. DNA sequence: TGCAGTGCTAGGGGACTCTACACCGGGGAGCTGTTTTTT.